What follows are 30 T cell receptor beta chains derived from one specimen sequenced in a study of blood T cell repertoires in COVID-19. TCRdb keeps only in-frame clones here, not all; method: immunoSEQ multiplex PCR. The sample shows about 270,000 clones, approximately 80% of them seen only once. The sequenced sample was peripheral blood. The receptors were sampled from a human donor in a cohort sampled during active COVID-19.

The V call is TRBV5-1, the J call TRBJ2-7; 13 bases match TRBD2. Germline CDR1 is SGHRS and CDR2 is YFSETQ. The J segment lost 5 bases and the V segment lost 2 bases, leaving 4 bases of the junction unmatched. The length of the CDR3 is 15 residues. The CDR3 DNA reads TGCGCCAGCAGCTTACGGACTAGCGGGAGCGACGAGCAGTACTTC. It encodes CASSLRTSGSDEQYF.

V and J are TRBV7-3 and TRBJ1-1, with D uncertain. The CDR3 consists of 13 residues. Germline loops: CDR1 SGHTA, CDR2 FQGTGA. Trimming cost V 5 bases and J 1 base, with 8 bases left between them. The CDR3 DNA is TGTGCCAGCAGCGTCCAGGCGAACACTGAAGCTTTCTTT. It encodes CASSVQANTEAFF.

Comment on this clone: An end of the junction differs from the germline gene, which may be a read error. The chain has TRBV27 and TRBJ2-3, with D hard to call. This CDR3 is 14 amino acids long. Per germline, CDR1 MNHEY and CDR2 SMNVEV (reference sequence). This chain's CDR3 is CANSFRETTDTQYF. The CDR3 bases are TGTGCCAACAGTTTTAGAGAGACAACAGATACGCAGTATTTT.

This clone was seen only a few times. The chain couples TRBV6-1 to TRBJ2-7; 16 bases fit TRBD2. The CDR3 length is 20 residues. V was pared by 1 base and J by 4 bases, with 13 bases of the junction left unmatched. Germline CDR1 is MNHNS and CDR2 is SASEGT. The CDR3 reads CASSEEEEGTSGRARYEQYF. The CDR3 bases are TGTGCCAGCAGTGAAGAGGAAGAAGGGACTAGCGGGAGGGCCAGGTACGAGCAGTACTTC.

The chain joins TRBV6-2 or TRBV6-3 to TRBJ2-3; 11 bases map to TRBD1. This CDR3 comprises 20 residues. Germline V gives CDR1 MNHEY, CDR2 SVGEGT. Germline trimming cut 2 bases from V and 2 bases from J; bases unmatched to any gene: 15. The CDR3 loop is CASSYRLGTGGTKYTDTQYF. CDR3 coding DNA: TGTGCCAGCAGTTACCGTCTAGGGACAGGGGGAACAAAATACACAGATACGCAGTATTTT.

The gene calls are TRBV28 and TRBJ1-5; no reliable D call. V shed 8 bases and J shed 6 bases, with 14 bases lying between them. The CDR3 length is 13 residues. Germline CDR1 is MDHEN and CDR2 is SYDVKM. The chain's CDR3 is CASETTRFQPQHF. In nucleotides, the CDR3 is TGTGCCAGCGAAACTACGAGATTTCAGCCCCAGCATTTT.

This clone was observed a handful of times. The chain joins TRBV5-5 to TRBJ1-5; no reliable D call. V lost 0 bases and J lost 6, with 16 bases in between. The germline V gene encodes CDR1 SGHKS and CDR2 YYEKEE (reference sequence). The CDR3 has 16 residues. The CDR3 DNA sequence: TGTGCCAGCAGCTTGGTCGCGGGAGTGATGGTTCAGCCCCAGCATTTT. Amino acid sequence: CASSLVAGVMVQPQHF.

V and J are TRBV23-1 and TRBJ2-7; possible D gene TRBD2, 5 bases. TRBV23-1 is reported as an ORF; its role is uncertain. Between the trimmed V and J ends, which lost 4 bases and 4 bases, there was a span of 14 bases. This CDR3 has 14 amino acids. The CDR3 here is CASSPAGRGYEQYF. The CDR3, as DNA: TGCGCCAGCAGTCCAGCCGGGCGCGGGTACGAGCAGTACTTC.

V usage is TRBV7-2 and J usage is TRBJ1-2, with unresolved D. CDR1 SGHTA and CDR2 FQGNSA come from the germline V gene. The CDR3 sequence is 15 residues long. Trimming took off 1 base at V and 9 bases at J, with 18 bases between the two ends. The CDR3, as DNA: TGTGCCAGCAGCTTAGTTTGGAGGCCTGAGAGTAGCTACACCTTC. Its protein product is CASSLVWRPESSYTF.

Comments on this clone: Within the sample, other DNA sequences also encode this same CDR3. V gene TRBV5-1 combines with J gene TRBJ2-7, with 8 bases matching TRBD1. Looked up from germline, CDR1 is SGHRS and CDR2 is YFSETQ. CDR3 length: 15 residues. Unmatched junction bases numbered 8, after V lost 4 bases and J lost 2 bases. The CDR3 protein is CASSGSGTGTYEQYF. CDR3 nucleotides: TGCGCCAGCAGCGGGTCCGGGACAGGCACCTACGAGCAGTACTTC.

This clone was seen a handful of times. The genes are TRBV27 and TRBJ1-4; 8 nucleotides align to TRBD1. The CDR3 runs 14 residues. The V gene's germline CDR1 is MNHEY and CDR2 SMNVEV (reference sequence). J lost 7 bases, V lost 6 bases, and 7 bases had no gene match. Written as DNA, the CDR3 is TGTGCCAGCAGCCAAGACAGGGGAGGTGAAAAACTGTTTTTT. Translation: CASSQDRGGEKLFF.

This chain connects TRBV12-3 or TRBV12-4 to TRBJ1-2; D uncertain. V lost 5 bases to trimming and J lost 3 bases, with 4 bases between them. The CDR3 extends over 11 amino acids. CDR3 sequence (DNA): TGTGCCAGCAGTCTTTACTATGGCTACACCTTC. As protein: CASSLYYGYTF.

The V call is TRBV19, the J call TRBJ2-2; TRBD2 matches at 11 bases. Unmatched junction bases numbered 3, after V lost 5 bases and J lost 7 bases. Germline CDR1 and CDR2: LNHDA and SQIVND (reference sequence). This CDR3 is 14 amino acids long. CDR3 sequence reads: CASSLAGGVGELFF. Here the CDR3 DNA reads TGTGCCAGTAGTCTAGCGGGGGGTGTCGGGGAGCTGTTTTTT.

The chain links TRBV4-3 to TRBJ2-3; 10 nucleotides align to TRBD2. V dropped 4 bases and J dropped 7; count of bases not matched to a gene: 11. This CDR3 has 16 amino acids. In germline, CDR1 is LGHNA, CDR2 YSLEER. The CDR3 sequence is CASSPSSGGAKNTQYF. The CDR3 bases are TGCGCCAGCAGCCCCTCAAGCGGGGGGGCAAAAAATACGCAGTATTTT.

This chain joins TRBV29-1 and TRBJ2-7; D unclear. Germline V lookup: CDR1 SQVTM, CDR2 ANQGSEA. CDR3 length: 13 amino acids. The V and J ends lost 5 bases and 0 bases respectively, with 11 bases between them. The CDR3 DNA reads as TGCAGCGTTTCCCGGTCAAGCTCCTACGAGCAGTACTTC. As protein: CSVSRSSSYEQYF.

The rearrangement uses TRBV4-1 and TRBJ2-7; 13 nucleotides agree with TRBD2. This CDR3 is 17 amino acids long. The V gene's germline CDR1 is MGHRA and CDR2 YSYEKL. The ends lost 1 base at V and 0 bases at J; junction bases unmatched: 3. CDR3: CASSQGLAGGLSYEQYF. The CDR3 DNA reads TGCGCCAGCAGCCAAGGACTAGCGGGGGGCCTCTCCTACGAGCAGTACTTC.

On this clone: The sample contains more than one DNA sequence encoding this CDR3. This chain links TRBV15 with TRBJ1-5; 7 nucleotides align to TRBD1. The trim removed 0 bases at V and 3 bases at J, leaving 2 bases unmatched. Germline assignment: CDR1 LNHNV and CDR2 YYDKDF (reference sequence). This CDR3 spans 15 amino acids. CDR3: CATSRDRGSNQPQHF. CDR3 in DNA: TGTGCCACCAGCAGAGACAGGGGGTCCAATCAGCCCCAGCATTTT.

V is TRBV28 and J is TRBJ1-6; TRBD1 agrees at 7 bases. The J segment lost 10 bases and the V segment lost 6 bases, leaving 12 bases of the junction unmatched. The CDR3 is 15 residues long. Germline loops: CDR1 MDHEN, CDR2 SYDVKM. The CDR3 protein is CASRPYTGEGSPLHF. The CDR3, as DNA: TGTGCCAGCAGACCCTACACAGGGGAAGGGTCACCCCTCCACTTT.

The chain recombines TRBV7-4 with TRBJ1-5, with D possibly TRBD1 on 5 matching bases. CDR1 and CDR2 (germline): SGHVT, SQSDAQ. V lost 1 base, J lost 4 bases, and 11 bases lay in between. The CDR3 contains 15 residues. The CDR3 DNA reads as TGTGCCAGCAGCTTAGTGGGAGGGGAGAATCAGCCCCAGCATTTT. This gives the protein CASSLVGGENQPQHF.

V gene TRBV5-1 combines with J gene TRBJ1-2; D unclear. The CDR3 spans 16 residues. Trimming took 3 bases from V and 6 from J, leaving 21 bases between them. Per the germline V gene, CDR1 is SGHRS and CDR2 is YFSETQ. The CDR3 reads CASSSGLVGDWNGYTF. The CDR3 DNA is TGCGCCAGCAGCTCAGGACTCGTGGGAGATTGGAATGGCTACACCTTC.

The chain combines TRBV6-5 with TRBJ2-7; 7 positions agree with TRBD2. The CDR3 totals 15 residues. V lost 4 bases and J lost 0; bases outside the gene matches: 6. The V gene's germline CDR1 is MNHEY and CDR2 SVGAGI. This CDR3 is CASSSLRGSSYEQYF. As DNA, the CDR3 is TGTGCCAGCAGTTCCTTGCGGGGGAGCTCCTACGAGCAGTACTTC.

The CDR3 here is CASSRKPPSGGAGTDTQYF. DNA for the CDR3: TGCGCCAGCAGCCGGAAACCACCTAGCGGGGGGGCCGGGACAGATACGCAGTATTTT. The chain couples TRBV4-3 to TRBJ2-3; 12 bases map to TRBD2. The V segment lost 4 bases and the J segment 3 bases; nucleotides outside the gene matches: 14. The germline gives CDR1 LGHNA, CDR2 YSLEER. The CDR3 extends over 19 amino acids.

The V gene is TRBV27, the J gene TRBJ1-5; 9 bases are shared with TRBD1. The trim removed 2 bases at V and 2 bases at J, leaving 7 bases unmatched. Germline V gives CDR1 MNHEY, CDR2 SMNVEV (reference sequence). The CDR3 consists of 17 residues. The CDR3 region has the DNA TGTGCCAGCAGTTTAACCGAAAGGACAGGGGGCAATCAGCCCCAGCATTTT. Translation: CASSLTERTGGNQPQHF.

The rearrangement uses TRBV27 and TRBJ2-7; 9 bases map to TRBD1. Germline CDR1 reads MNHEY; CDR2 reads SMNVEV (reference sequence). Trimming cost V 2 bases and J 9 bases; bases outside gene matches: 17. The CDR3 covers 17 residues. CDR3: CASSLNVRGQGSVWQYF. CDR3 bases: TGTGCCAGCAGTTTAAATGTTCGCGGACAGGGGTCCGTATGGCAGTACTTC.

The gene calls are TRBV19 and TRBJ2-7; D not certain. V shed 4 bases and J shed 2 bases, with 6 bases lying between them. From germline, CDR1 is LNHDA and CDR2 SQIVND (reference sequence). CDR3 size: 12 residues. This CDR3 reads CASSSNTYEQYF. The CDR3 coding sequence is TGTGCCAGTAGTAGTAATACCTACGAGCAGTACTTC.

The chain combines TRBV24-1 with TRBJ1-5; 9 bases align to TRBD1. V shed 4 bases and J 0 bases; nucleotides not matched to a gene: 3. This CDR3 has 16 residues. Germline V gene lookup returns CDR1 KGHDR and CDR2 SFDVKD. The DNA of the CDR3 is TGTGCCACCAGTGAGGCGGGACAGGGTAGCAATCAGCCCCAGCATTTT. This translates into CATSEAGQGSNQPQHF.

The chain joins TRBV6-1 to TRBJ2-5; D not certain. Per germline, CDR1 MNHNS and CDR2 SASEGT. The CDR3 totals 13 residues. Deletions cut 3 bases from V and 0 bases from J, with 5 bases between. CDR3 DNA: TGTGCCAGCAGTGACACTTACCAAGAGACCCAGTACTTC. Protein: CASSDTYQETQYF.

The rearrangement uses TRBV18 and TRBJ2-3; 7 bases are a match to TRBD1. V dropped 2 bases and J dropped 0; count of bases not matched to a gene: 8. Germline CDR1 KGHSH, CDR2 LQKENI. The CDR3 runs to 17 residues. Here the CDR3 DNA reads TGTGCCAGCTCACCAAGGCATGGGACAGCCAGCACAGATACGCAGTATTTT. This sequence encodes CASSPRHGTASTDTQYF.

The chain links TRBV24-1 to TRBJ1-2; TRBD1 is a possible D gene (6 bases). The CDR3 runs 14 residues. Germline CDR1 and CDR2: KGHDR and SFDVKD. V gave up 4 bases and J gave up 8 bases, with 16 bases separating them. DNA of the CDR3: TGTGCCACCAGTGACCGGGACAAGGTGAGGGGCTACACCTTC. Encoded protein: CATSDRDKVRGYTF.

This chain joins TRBV11-2 and TRBJ1-1; D may be TRBD1 (6 bases). Between the trimmed V and J ends, which lost 7 bases and 4 bases, there was a span of 16 bases. The CDR3 sequence is 14 residues long. Germline V gene lookup returns CDR1 SGHAT and CDR2 FQNNGV. CDR3 residues: CASTKDRSLTEAFF. The CDR3 DNA sequence: TGTGCCAGCACCAAAGACAGGTCGCTCACTGAAGCTTTCTTT.